A single sample gave rise to the 24 T cell receptor beta chains below, sequenced in a study of T-cell memory formation after mild COVID-19. TCRdb ran MiXCR on the 5' RACE reads and lists one entry per CDR3 protein. Among some 320,000 distinct CDR3 sequences listed, more than 15% were seen once. Specimen: PBMCs or a T cell subset sorted from them (not recorded which). The origin of the receptors is a man aged 18 to 30 who had mild COVID-19 (a few samples of this study predate the infection). Cell type and time point are not known.

V and J are TRBV12-3 or TRBV12-4 and TRBJ2-1; weak D call: TRBD1 (6 bases). The CDR3 runs to 16 residues. Between the trimmed V and J ends, which lost 3 bases and 0 bases, there was a span of 12 bases. The CDR3 spells CASSLTTGTSYNEQFF. CDR3 nucleotides: TGTGCCAGCAGTTTGACGACAGGTACCTCCTACAATGAGCAGTTCTTC.

This chain uses TRBV6-6 with TRBJ2-1; D possibly corresponds to TRBD2 (6 bases). The ends were cut back, 4 bases at V and 1 base at J, with 23 bases in the middle. The germline V gene encodes CDR1 MNHNY and CDR2 SVGAGI (reference sequence). CDR3 length equals 19 residues. CDR3 nucleotide sequence: TGTGCCAGCAGTTTACAGCGCTCCGTGCGGGGATATTCCTACAATGAGCAGTTCTTC. As protein: CASSLQRSVRGYSYNEQFF.

This clonotype has only a few counts. V gene TRBV5-4 combines with J gene TRBJ2-1; maybe TRBD2 (5 bases). The CDR3 runs to 15 residues. Germline CDR1 SGHNT, CDR2 YYREEE (reference sequence). Trimming removed 0 bases at V and 3 bases at J, with 10 bases between. CDR3: CASSLDGVRYNEQFF. DNA for the CDR3: TGTGCCAGCAGCTTGGACGGGGTTCGCTACAATGAGCAGTTCTTC.

This clonotype is a singleton in its sample. This chain joins TRBV7-3 and TRBJ1-1, with unresolved D. The CDR3 totals 15 residues. Germline V gene lookup returns CDR1 SGHTA and CDR2 FQGTGA. The V end was cut by 2 bases, the J end by 1 base, with 11 bases between. The CDR3 here is CASSLFSVGNTEAFF. The CDR3 bases are TGTGCCAGCAGCTTATTCAGTGTCGGGAACACTGAAGCTTTCTTT. Using reference TRBV7-3 and TRBJ1-1 for the parts outside the CDR3, the full variable domain is GAGVSQTPSNKVTEKGKYVELRCDPISGHTALYWYRQSLGQGPEFLIYFQGTGAADDSGLPNDRFFAVRPEGSVSTLKIQRTERGDSAVYLCASSLFSVGNTEAFFGQGTRLTVV.

In its sample, this clonotype was seen a few times. The gene calls are TRBV5-1 and TRBJ2-5; D assignment may be TRBD1 or TRBD2 (6 bases each). Trimming took off 3 bases at V and 3 bases at J, with 12 bases between the two ends. Per germline, CDR1 SGHRS and CDR2 YFSETQ. The CDR3 runs 14 residues. In nucleotides, the CDR3 is TGCGCCAGCAGCTCCACAGGGAGGAAAGAGACCCAGTACTTC. Translation: CASSSTGRKETQYF.

This clonotype was seen repeatedly, ten times or more. The genes are TRBV28 and TRBJ2-1; D uncertain. V was clipped by 8 bases and J by 4 bases, with 12 bases between them. The V gene's germline CDR1 is MDHEN and CDR2 SYDVKM. There are 13 residues in the CDR3. The CDR3 DNA sequence: TGTGCCAGCGGAATTTCAGGATACAATGAGCAGTTCTTC. It is translated as CASGISGYNEQFF.

This clonotype was detected a few times. The rearrangement uses TRBV5-1 and TRBJ1-6; D not certain. CDR3 length equals 13 residues. With 4 bases removed from V and 7 bases from J, the gap between germline ends came to 9 bases. The germline V gene encodes CDR1 SGHRS and CDR2 YFSETQ. This CDR3 is CASSRALNSPLHF. The CDR3 DNA reads as TGCGCCAGCAGCCGGGCCTTAAATTCACCCCTCCACTTT.

This clonotype was seen ten or more times. The chain uses TRBV5-5 and TRBJ2-3; 8 bases map to TRBD2. The V gene end was trimmed by 1 base and the J gene end by 8 bases; junction bases not matched to a gene: 18. CDR3 length equals 18 residues. Germline loops: CDR1 SGHKS, CDR2 YYEKEE (reference sequence). CDR3 DNA sequence: TGTGCCAGCAGCTTGCAGGCAACCCGACTAGCGTCCTCGGGTACGCAGTATTTT. Translation gives CASSLQATRLASSGTQYF.

DNA of the CDR3: TGTGCCAGCAGGATTCGGGCGCACGGCACTGAAGCTTTCTTT. Amino acids: CASRIRAHGTEAFF. The chain carries TRBV27 and TRBJ1-1; D is unresolved. The V and J ends lost 6 bases and 4 bases respectively, with 15 bases between them. The CDR3 length is 14 residues. The germline V gene encodes CDR1 MNHEY and CDR2 SMNVEV (reference sequence).

The rearrangement uses TRBV5-4 and TRBJ1-2; a possible D gene is TRBD1 (6 bases). Trimming left V 4 bases short and J 4 bases short, with 14 bases between. The length of the CDR3 is 14 residues. Per germline, CDR1 SGHNT and CDR2 YYREEE (reference sequence). The CDR3 spells CASSQDRMSYGYTF. CDR3 DNA sequence: TGTGCCAGCAGCCAGGACAGAATGTCCTATGGCTACACCTTC.

This rearrangement joins TRBV4-1 to TRBJ1-2; 8 positions match TRBD1. The J segment lost 4 bases and the V segment lost 3 bases, leaving 13 bases of the junction unmatched. The V gene's germline CDR1 is MGHRA and CDR2 YSYEKL. The CDR3 runs to 17 residues. The CDR3 loop reads CASSHDNWTGTLYGYTF. The CDR3 region has the DNA TGCGCCAGCAGCCACGATAACTGGACAGGGACTCTCTATGGCTACACCTTC.

The chain employs TRBV9 and TRBJ2-3; 12 bases map to TRBD2. Germline V lookup: CDR1 SGDLS, CDR2 YYNGEE. The CDR3 consists of 16 residues. The junction had 0 bases not matched to a gene; V was cut back by 0 bases and J by 1 base. The CDR3 loop is CASSVGLAGGTDTQYF. The CDR3 DNA reads as TGTGCCAGCAGCGTAGGACTAGCGGGGGGCACAGATACGCAGTATTTT.

This clonotype has a count of ten or more. This chain uses TRBV4-2 with TRBJ2-5; D gene unclear. V was cut by 1 base and J by 3 bases, with 6 bases left in between. Germline V gives CDR1 LGHNA, CDR2 YNFKEQ. This CDR3 region has 13 residues. The CDR3 loop reads CASSQVSEETQYF. The CDR3 coding sequence is TGTGCCAGCAGCCAAGTCAGTGAAGAGACCCAGTACTTC.

The J gene is TRBJ1-2, the V gene TRBV5-1; D gene uncertain. CDR1 and CDR2 (germline): SGHRS, YFSETQ. Trimming removed 0 bases at V and 4 bases at J, with 10 bases between. The CDR3 has 14 residues. CDR3 sequence reads: CASSLAAGTYGYTF. The CDR3 region has the DNA TGCGCCAGCAGCTTGGCGGCAGGAACCTATGGCTACACCTTC.

This clonotype was seen a few times. This chain uses TRBV19 with TRBJ2-1; D is possibly TRBD2 (5 bases). Trimming cost V 5 bases and J 8 bases, with 16 bases left between them. The germline CDR1 and CDR2 sequences are LNHDA and SQIVND (reference sequence). The CDR3 is made up of 14 amino acids. The CDR3 loop is CASSSYQARDEQFF. The CDR3 bases are TGTGCCAGTAGTTCTTACCAGGCGAGGGATGAGCAGTTCTTC.

The V call is TRBV7-2, the J call TRBJ2-7; possibly TRBD2 for D (6 bases). The germline V and J ends were trimmed by 2 bases and 3 bases, with 11 bases remaining between them. The CDR3 spans 14 residues. Germline V gene lookup returns CDR1 SGHTA and CDR2 FQGNSA. The DNA of the CDR3 is TGTGCCAGCAGCTTATCCTCGGGGGTCTACGAGCAGTACTTC. Translating gives CASSLSSGVYEQYF.

This clonotype was observed many times. V is TRBV5-4 and J is TRBJ2-1, with 10 bases fitting TRBD2. Germline V gene sequence: CDR1 SGHNT, CDR2 YYREEE (reference sequence). The trim removed 5 bases at V and 7 bases at J, leaving 6 bases unmatched. The length of the CDR3 is 14 residues. The CDR3 DNA sequence: TGTGCCAGCAGAGCGGGGGGGCGGGGGAATGAGCAGTTCTTC. It specifies CASRAGGRGNEQFF. Filled out from reference TRBV5-4 and TRBJ2-1, the complete variable domain reads ETGVTQSPTHLIKTRGQQVTLRCSSQSGHNTVSWYQQALGQGPQFIFQYYREEENGRGNFPPRFSGLQFPNYSSELNVNALELDDSALYLCASRAGGRGNEQFFGPGTRLTVL.

The rearrangement links TRBV5-6 to TRBJ2-5; tentatively, D is TRBD1 (6 bases). The V end lost 4 bases, the J end lost 5 bases, and 15 bases lay between the germline ends. The CDR3 sequence is 14 residues long. Germline CDR1 and CDR2: SGHDT and YYEEEE. The CDR3 DNA is TGTGCCAGCAGCCGGAAGGGGGTTCGGGAGACCCAGTACTTC. Translated, it gives CASSRKGVRETQYF.

The sample holds a few counts of this clonotype. The CDR3 is CSATRTSYEQYF. The CDR3 DNA reads TGCAGTGCTACACGGACCTCCTACGAGCAGTACTTC. V usage is TRBV20-1 and J usage is TRBJ2-7; no reliable D call. The V gene lost 4 bases and the J gene lost 0 bases, with 7 bases spanning the gap. The CDR3 loop spans 12 amino acids. CDR1 and CDR2 (germline): DFQATT, SNEGSKA (reference sequence).

This clonotype showed up just a few times. The chain carries TRBV18 and TRBJ2-5, with 7 positions matching TRBD2. Losses at the gene ends were 2 bases for V and 4 bases for J; bases not matched to a gene: 4. This CDR3 spans 14 amino acids. The germline CDR1 and CDR2 sequences are KGHSH and LQKENI. The DNA for the CDR3 is TGTGCCAGCTCACCATTTTCTAGCGGAGAGACCCAGTACTTC. Translating it yields CASSPFSSGETQYF.

This clonotype appeared many times. The chain recombines TRBV4-3 with TRBJ2-2; D gene unclear. The CDR3 consists of 13 residues. V gave up 0 bases and J gave up 9 bases, with 8 bases separating them. The germline CDR1 and CDR2 sequences are LGHNA and YSLEER. The CDR3 nucleotides are TGCGCCAGCAGCCAAGAATTCCGTAGGGAGCTGTTTTTT. It codes for CASSQEFRRELFF.

The sample holds a few counts of this clonotype. The genes are TRBV20-1 and TRBJ2-1; tentative D call: TRBD2 (6 bases). The CDR3 extends over 15 amino acids. CDR1 is DFQATT, CDR2 SNEGSKA, per germline (reference sequence). V was shortened by 1 base and J by 7 bases, with 17 bases between the two germline ends. Here the CDR3 DNA reads TGCAGTGCTAGAGTCGGGTGGAGGGGTGAGAATGAGCAGTTCTTC. Translated: CSARVGWRGENEQFF.

The table lists this clonotype with a few counts. V gene TRBV5-1 combines with J gene TRBJ2-1, with 9 bases aligning to TRBD1. From germline, CDR1 is SGHRS and CDR2 YFSETQ. Losses at the gene ends were 5 bases for V and 4 bases for J; bases not matched to a gene: 7. This CDR3 contains 15 residues. This chain's CDR3 is CASSRGTGQYNEQFF. CDR3 DNA sequence: TGCGCCAGCAGTAGGGGGACAGGGCAATACAATGAGCAGTTCTTC.

This clonotype was recorded a few times. The chain employs TRBV9 and TRBJ2-2; the D gene is possibly TRBD1 (5 bases). There are 14 residues in the CDR3. Germline V CDR1 and CDR2: SGDLS, YYNGEE. Trimming pared 3 bases from V and 5 bases from J, leaving 11 bases between. CDR3 protein: CASSDGHPTGELFF. CDR3 nucleotide sequence: TGTGCCAGCAGCGACGGACACCCTACCGGGGAGCTGTTTTTT.